This T cell receptor beta chain was observed in a study of T cells in Graves' hyperthyroidism and ophthalmopathy. Regarding the study as a whole: Among thyroid clonotypes expanded above 0.001, most also appeared in blood. Ophthalmopathy was distinguished from stable hyperthyroidism by 13 V-J signatures.

On this clonotype itself: Its specificity is unknown.

Each diagnosis drew on symptoms, thyroxine, TRAb, thyroid ultrasound and orbital computed tomography findings. The investigators amplified TCR beta CDR3 regions from RNA transcripts. During a first-round RT-PCR of the TCR CDR3, the HTBI primer set was used. TCRdb called the multiplex PCR reads again in MiXCR, with one record for every CDR3 protein. Among under 400,000 distinct CDR3 sequences listed, approximately 14% were seen once. Germline CDR1 and CDR2: LNHDA and SQIVND (reference sequence). The V gene lost 0 bases and the J gene lost 0 bases, with 9 bases spanning the gap. The CDR3 has 15 residues.

The sample was blood. J is TRBJ2-7 and V is TRBV19, with a weak D call TRBD2 (6 bases). This sequence was found in a woman aged 55 to 70 with Graves' hyperthyroidism. CDR3 nucleotide sequence: TGTGCCAGTAGTATAGAGCTGGGGGGCTCCTACGAGCAGTACTTC. As protein: CASSIELGGSYEQYF.